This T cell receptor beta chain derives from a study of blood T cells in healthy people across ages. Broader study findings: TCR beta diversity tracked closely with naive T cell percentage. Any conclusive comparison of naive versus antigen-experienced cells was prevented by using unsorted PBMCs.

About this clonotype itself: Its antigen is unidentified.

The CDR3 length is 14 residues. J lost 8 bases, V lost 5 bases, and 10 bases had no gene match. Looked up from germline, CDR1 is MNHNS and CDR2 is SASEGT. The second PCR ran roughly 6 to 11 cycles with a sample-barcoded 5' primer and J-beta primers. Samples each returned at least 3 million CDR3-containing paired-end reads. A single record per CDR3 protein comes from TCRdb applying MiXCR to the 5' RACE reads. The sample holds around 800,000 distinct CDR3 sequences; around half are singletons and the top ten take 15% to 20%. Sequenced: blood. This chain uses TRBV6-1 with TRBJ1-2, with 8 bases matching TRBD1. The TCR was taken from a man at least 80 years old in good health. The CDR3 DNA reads TGTGCCAGCAGTCCGCTCGGACAGGGACAAGGCTACACCTTC. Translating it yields CASSPLGQGQGYTF.